The sequence of this T cell receptor beta chain was determined in a study of cytomegalovirus exposure and HLA in healthy donors. This clone was detected a few times. Its antigen is currently unknown. General study points: Common viral pathogens were later found to be apparently linked to several of the most significant clusters. TCR sequences were mostly rare, though some public TCRs occurred in many donors.

V gave up 0 bases and J gave up 4 bases; unmatched junction bases: 4. Germline V gene lookup returns CDR1 SEHNR and CDR2 FQNEAQ (reference sequence). The CDR3 is 16 amino acids. This PCR relied on a set of 60 Vbeta primers and 13 Jbeta primers. Sequencing used immunoSEQ multiplex PCR; TCRdb keeps in-frame clones, though not all of them. The data show some 150,000 clones, about 80% seen once. The specimen was PBMCs. This sequence originates from a man aged 30 to 45 in good health and CMV-seronegative. The chain couples TRBV7-9 to TRBJ2-7; the match to TRBD2 covers 12 bases. The CDR3 loop is CASSLALAGGRYEQYF. In nucleotides, the CDR3 is TGTGCCAGCAGCTTAGCGCTAGCGGGAGGGAGGTACGAGCAGTACTTC.